This passage covers 9 T cell receptor beta chains from one sample sequenced in a study of T cell changes during pregnancy in multiple sclerosis. Sequencing was performed with immunoSEQ multiplex PCR; in TCRdb, only in-frame clones are kept and a portion is missing. This sample has about 55,000 clones, with about nine tenths found just once. This specimen was CD4+ T cells from peripheral blood mononuclear cells, taken in the first trimester of pregnancy. All receptors come from a female donor with multiple sclerosis, enrolled in a pregnancy study.

J is TRBJ2-7 and V is TRBV7-6; D remains ambiguous. The germline V gene encodes CDR1 SGHVS and CDR2 FNYEAQ. The CDR3 is made up of 13 amino acids. V was cut by 5 bases and J by 4 bases, with 12 bases left in between. The CDR3 DNA sequence: TGTGCCAGCAGCCGAACACAAGAATACGAGCAGTACTTC. Protein product: CASSRTQEYEQYF.

The chain couples TRBV5-4 to TRBJ1-1; D possibly corresponds to TRBD1 (5 bases). This CDR3 region has 15 residues. Germline V CDR1 and CDR2: SGHNT, YYREEE (reference sequence). Between the trimmed V and J ends, which lost 1 base and 3 bases, there was a span of 13 bases. The CDR3 DNA follows: TGTGCCAGCAGCTTGCGGGCAGGGAAGGACACTGAAGCTTTCTTT. This encodes CASSLRAGKDTEAFF.

The chain recombines TRBV18 with TRBJ1-6; 7 bases are shared with TRBD1. V was clipped by 0 bases and J by 2 bases; unmatched bases: 10. The CDR3 length is 19 residues. The germline gives CDR1 KGHSH, CDR2 LQKENI. This CDR3 reads CASSPPPGQSRTYNSPLHF. The CDR3 DNA follows: TGTGCCAGCTCACCACCCCCGGGACAGTCACGTACCTATAATTCACCCCTCCACTTT.

In this sample, this clone turned up once. V and J are TRBV5-1 and TRBJ2-7; TRBD2 aligns across 9 bases. Trimming took 3 bases from V and 2 from J; bases not matched to a gene: 6. CDR3 size: 15 residues. CDR1 is SGHRS, CDR2 YFSETQ, per germline. The CDR3 spells CASSYHSGGPYEQYF. CDR3 in DNA: TGCGCCAGCAGCTACCATAGCGGGGGCCCCTACGAGCAGTACTTC.

This chain connects TRBV11-3 to TRBJ2-7; 8 bases agree with TRBD1. CDR1 and CDR2 from the germline V gene are SGHNT and YENEEA. V was pared by 5 bases and J by 2 bases, with 11 bases of the junction left unmatched. The CDR3 has 16 residues. CDR3 coding DNA: TGTGCCAGCAGCGTATACCGGGACAGGTTCCCCTACGAGCAGTACTTC. Encoded protein: CASSVYRDRFPYEQYF.

J is TRBJ1-3 and V is TRBV9, with D uncertain. Germline values: CDR1 SGDLS, CDR2 YYNGEE. Trimming took off 1 base at V and 0 bases at J, with 5 bases between the two ends. This CDR3 region has 14 residues. CDR3 nucleotides: TGTGCCAGCAGCGTACACTCCTCTGGAAACACCATATATTTT. This encodes CASSVHSSGNTIYF.

This chain uses TRBV4-1 with TRBJ2-1; 9 nucleotides line up with TRBD2. Germline CDR1 MGHRA, CDR2 YSYEKL. Trimming cost V 3 bases and J 5 bases; bases outside gene matches: 11. The CDR3 loop spans 17 amino acids. CDR3 residues: CASSHTRGGAVNNEQFF. CDR3 DNA sequence: TGCGCCAGCAGCCATACCCGCGGGGGGGCCGTCAACAATGAGCAGTTCTTC.

This clone was counted only a few times. This chain joins TRBV7-2 and TRBJ2-1; TRBD2 might be the D (6 bases). Germline loops: CDR1 SGHTA, CDR2 FQGNSA. The V and J ends lost 2 bases and 7 bases respectively, with 15 bases between them. This CDR3 spans 15 amino acids. CDR3 sequence (DNA): TGTGCCAGCAGCTTAAGGGAGGCTAGAGGGAATGAGCAGTTCTTC. This encodes CASSLREARGNEQFF.

The chain carries TRBV2 and TRBJ2-2; tentatively, D is TRBD2 (6 bases). Germline V lookup: CDR1 SNHLY, CDR2 FYNNEI. With 2 bases removed from V and 6 bases from J, the gap between germline ends came to 10 bases. This CDR3 is built from 14 residues. This CDR3 is CASSESGLPGELFF. The CDR3 DNA reads TGTGCCAGCAGTGAATCGGGACTCCCCGGGGAGCTGTTTTTT.